This TCR beta chain was retrieved from a study of shared clonotypes between healthy human individuals. The CDR3 loop spans 17 amino acids. Germline CDR1 and CDR2: KGHSH and LQKENI. V was clipped by 2 bases and J by 2 bases; unmatched bases: 9. Per the original methods: From ImmunoSEQ came sequences covering only the junction and carrying no quality scores, so filtering differed. Profiled with immunoSEQ multiplex PCR; TCRdb holds only in-frame clones, not every one. The DNA was the basis for D and trimming; V, J and clone size are from that table. The sample includes about 520,000 clones, 81% of them seen just once.

This clonotype was sampled from a woman aged 40 to 50 in good health. Some clones in this sample may be carry-over from other donors' samples. Sequencing input: PBMCs. This chain connects TRBV18 to TRBJ2-7, with 10 bases fitting TRBD1. CDR3 in amino acids: CASSPSLPGQGPYEQYF. The CDR3 nucleotides are TGTGCCAGCTCACCATCCCTCCCGGGACAGGGGCCCTACGAGCAGTACTTC.